A selection of T cell receptor beta chains follows, all from one sample in a study of regulatory T cells in long-lasting Graves disease. TCRdb recomputed calls from the multiplex PCR reads with MiXCR, one row per CDR3 protein. The profile shows 500,000 or so distinct CDR3 sequences, about 16% of them singletons. These data were also reused for a study on T cells in Graves' hyperthyroidism and ophthalmopathy.

The specimen was peripheral blood mononuclear cells (PBMCs), collected at new diagnosis, from a patient treated with antithyroid drugs. The source of these receptors is a woman aged 40-65 years with Graves disease. The CDR3 runs from the conserved cysteine through the conserved F or W. The order of the fields is V gene, D gene, J gene, clone size, CDR3 protein, CDR3 DNA. The D gene is left open where the match is weak. The size entry is marked missing in some rows and otherwise reads once, few, many or a size class.

v_gene: TRBV6-2/TRBV6-3; d_gene: TRBD1; j_gene: TRBJ2-1; abundance: few; CDR3aa: CASKTGVGVSYNEQFF; CDR3nt: TGTGCCAGCAAGACAGGGGTGGGGGTCTCCTACAATGAGCAGTTCTTC
v_gene: TRBV2; d_gene: NA; j_gene: TRBJ1-1; abundance: NA; CDR3aa: CASSERSNTEAFF; CDR3nt: TGTGCCAGCAGTGAAAGGTCGAACACTGAAGCTTTCTTT
v_gene: TRBV3-1; d_gene: TRBD1; j_gene: TRBJ1-1; abundance: many; CDR3aa: CASSQRSKEIWDRGNTEAFF; CDR3nt: TGTGCCAGCAGCCAAAGATCGAAGGAGATTTGGGACAGGGGGAACACTGAAGCTTTCTTT
v_gene: TRBV2; d_gene: NA; j_gene: TRBJ2-5; abundance: many; CDR3aa: CASWGVLETQYF; CDR3nt: TGTGCCAGCTGGGGAGTGTTGGAGACCCAGTACTTC
v_gene: TRBV10-3; d_gene: TRBD1; j_gene: TRBJ2-7; abundance: many; CDR3aa: CAISPGTGYEQYF; CDR3nt: TGTGCCATCAGTCCCGGGACAGGGTACGAGCAGTACTTC
v_gene: TRBV2; d_gene: NA; j_gene: TRBJ2-1; abundance: NA; CDR3aa: CASSEAANEQFF; CDR3nt: TGTGCCAGCAGTGAAGCGGCAAATGAGCAGTTCTTC
v_gene: TRBV6-9; d_gene: TRBD2; j_gene: TRBJ2-5; abundance: many; CDR3aa: CASSLYSGGGETQYF; CDR3nt: TGTGCCAGCAGTTTATATAGCGGGGGAGGGGAGACCCAGTACTTC
v_gene: TRBV6-5; d_gene: TRBD2; j_gene: TRBJ2-2; abundance: NA; CDR3aa: CASSYSSSGRNTGELFF; CDR3nt: TGTGCCAGCAGTTACTCGTCAAGCGGGAGGAACACCGGGGAGCTGTTTTTT
v_gene: TRBV27; d_gene: TRBD1; j_gene: TRBJ2-7; abundance: many; CDR3aa: CASSQGTGLREQYF; CDR3nt: TGTGCCAGCAGTCAAGGGACAGGGCTACGAGAGCAGTACTTC
v_gene: TRBV2; d_gene: NA; j_gene: TRBJ1-6; abundance: many; CDR3aa: CASKSQEGSPLHF; CDR3nt: TGTGCCAGCAAATCTCAGGAGGGATCACCCCTCCACTTT
v_gene: TRBV5-1; d_gene: NA; j_gene: TRBJ1-3; abundance: few; CDR3aa: CASSLDAWSISGNTIYF; CDR3nt: TGCGCCAGCAGCTTGGATGCTTGGTCGATCTCTGGAAACACCATATATTTT
v_gene: TRBV2; d_gene: NA; j_gene: TRBJ2-5; abundance: few; CDR3aa: CATSLYQETQYF; CDR3nt: TGTGCCACCTCCTTGTACCAAGAGACCCAGTACTTC
v_gene: TRBV12-3/TRBV12-4; d_gene: TRBD2; j_gene: TRBJ2-3; abundance: many; CDR3aa: CASSLAQRGGQYF; CDR3nt: TGTGCCAGCAGTTTAGCCCAGCGGGGGGGGCAGTATTTT
v_gene: TRBV12-3/TRBV12-4; d_gene: NA; j_gene: TRBJ1-1; abundance: many; CDR3aa: CASSLNPGAGTEAFF; CDR3nt: TGTGCCAGCAGTTTAAATCCAGGCGCTGGCACTGAAGCTTTCTTT
v_gene: TRBV4-1; d_gene: TRBD2; j_gene: TRBJ2-3; abundance: few; CDR3aa: CASSARGGGSDTQCF; CDR3nt: TGCGCCAGCAGCGCTCGGGGGGGCGGGTCAGATACGCAGTGTTTT
v_gene: TRBV2; d_gene: NA; j_gene: TRBJ1-4; abundance: many; CDR3aa: CASSLTAGNEKLFF; CDR3nt: TGTGCCAGCAGCCTGACAGCCGGGAATGAAAAACTGTTTTTT